These T cell receptor beta chains were read from a single sample in a study of breast tumors, draining lymph nodes, adjacent tissues. From the multiplex PCR reads, TCRdb called clonotypes with MiXCR, one entry per CDR3 protein. The repertoire has tens of thousands of distinct CDR3 sequences, under 45% of them found once; the top ten carry about 10%. Sequenced material: breast tumor tissue. The receptors were sampled from a female donor with breast cancer. Some clones in this sample may be carry-over from other donors' samples. Each CDR3 is given with its conserved first and last residue. The D gene is left open where the match is weak. Clone size is stated in some rows and not others, as once, few, many or a class when expanded.

j_call: TRBJ2-7; v_call: TRBV13; d_call: NA; clone_size: many; cdr3_length: 12; cdr3_aa: CASSLHSDEQYF; cdr3_nt: TGTGCCAGCAGCCTCCACAGCGACGAGCAGTACTTC
j_call: TRBJ1-2; v_call: TRBV19; d_call: NA; clone_size: NA; cdr3_length: 14; cdr3_aa: CASSIKETNYGYTF; cdr3_nt: TGTGCCAGTAGTATCAAGGAAACGAACTATGGCTACACCTTC
j_call: TRBJ2-3; v_call: TRBV3-1; d_call: NA; clone_size: many; cdr3_length: 13; cdr3_aa: CASMARGTDTQYF; cdr3_nt: TGTGCCAGCATGGCTAGGGGCACAGATACGCAGTATTTT
j_call: TRBJ1-5; v_call: TRBV19; d_call: NA; clone_size: many; cdr3_length: 12; cdr3_aa: CATRGLRQPQHF; cdr3_nt: TGTGCCACGAGGGGACTAAGACAGCCCCAGCATTTT
j_call: TRBJ1-1; v_call: TRBV18; d_call: NA; clone_size: NA; cdr3_length: 13; cdr3_aa: CASSPQGQTEAFF; cdr3_nt: TGTGCCAGCTCACCGCAGGGGCAAACTGAAGCTTTCTTT
j_call: TRBJ1-1; v_call: TRBV5-1; d_call: NA; clone_size: few; cdr3_length: 12; cdr3_aa: CASRRREAEAFF; cdr3_nt: TGCGCCAGCAGGCGACGGGAGGCTGAAGCTTTCTTT
j_call: TRBJ1-6; v_call: TRBV7-9; d_call: TRBD1; clone_size: NA; cdr3_length: 16; cdr3_aa: CASSFLGQGYNSPLHF; cdr3_nt: TGTGCCAGCAGCTTTCTCGGACAGGGTTATAATTCACCCCTCCACTTT
j_call: TRBJ1-2; v_call: TRBV10-3; d_call: NA; clone_size: many; cdr3_length: 14; cdr3_aa: CAISELDDSYGYTF; cdr3_nt: TGTGCCATCAGTGAGCTCGATGATAGCTATGGCTACACCTTC
j_call: TRBJ2-3; v_call: TRBV5-1; d_call: NA; clone_size: many; cdr3_length: 13; cdr3_aa: CASNYGGTDTQYF; cdr3_nt: TGCGCCAGCAATTATGGGGGAACAGATACGCAGTATTTT
j_call: TRBJ1-1; v_call: TRBV4-1; d_call: NA; clone_size: NA; cdr3_length: 17; cdr3_aa: CASSQGIQTWANTEAFF; cdr3_nt: TGCGCCAGCAGCCAGGGCATACAAACATGGGCAAACACTGAAGCTTTCTTT
j_call: TRBJ2-7; v_call: TRBV29-1; d_call: NA; clone_size: once; cdr3_length: 14; cdr3_aa: CSVRLYVGDSEQYF; cdr3_nt: TGCAGCGTTCGCCTTTACGTCGGGGATAGCGAGCAGTACTTC
j_call: TRBJ2-1; v_call: TRBV12-3/TRBV12-4; d_call: NA; clone_size: NA; cdr3_length: 13; cdr3_aa: CASSSRVPNEQFF; cdr3_nt: TGTGCCAGCAGTAGCAGGGTCCCCAATGAGCAGTTCTTC
j_call: TRBJ2-3; v_call: TRBV12-3/TRBV12-4; d_call: NA; clone_size: NA; cdr3_length: 12; cdr3_aa: CASGRGTDTQYF; cdr3_nt: TGTGCTAGTGGCCGCGGGACAGATACGCAGTATTTT
j_call: TRBJ2-3; v_call: TRBV12-5; d_call: NA; clone_size: few; cdr3_length: 14; cdr3_aa: CASGFAPSTDTQYF; cdr3_nt: TGTGCTAGTGGTTTCGCCCCTAGCACAGATACGCAGTATTTT
j_call: TRBJ2-7; v_call: TRBV7-2; d_call: TRBD2; clone_size: NA; cdr3_length: 15; cdr3_aa: CASSLGGDWRYEQYF; cdr3_nt: TGTGCCAGCAGCTTGGGAGGGGATTGGCGCTACGAGCAGTACTTC
j_call: TRBJ2-5; v_call: TRBV7-2; d_call: NA; clone_size: many; cdr3_length: 15; cdr3_aa: CASSLAGDPWETQYF; cdr3_nt: TGTGCCAGCAGCTTAGCGGGGGACCCCTGGGAGACCCAGTACTTC
j_call: TRBJ2-7; v_call: TRBV30; d_call: TRBD1; clone_size: many; cdr3_length: 12; cdr3_aa: CAWSDRGYEQYF; cdr3_nt: TGTGCCTGGTCGGACAGGGGCTACGAGCAGTACTTC
j_call: TRBJ1-1; v_call: TRBV29-1; d_call: NA; clone_size: many; cdr3_length: 10; cdr3_aa: CSVFQGEAFF; cdr3_nt: TGCAGCGTTTTTCAGGGTGAAGCTTTCTTT
j_call: TRBJ2-3; v_call: TRBV12-3/TRBV12-4; d_call: NA; clone_size: many; cdr3_length: 11; cdr3_aa: CASGSLGVQYF; cdr3_nt: TGTGCCAGCGGATCTTTAGGGGTGCAGTATTTT
j_call: TRBJ1-2; v_call: TRBV30; d_call: NA; clone_size: many; cdr3_length: 11; cdr3_aa: CAWSVQVAYTF; cdr3_nt: TGTGCCTGGAGTGTACAGGTAGCCTACACCTTC